The 30 T cell receptor beta chains presented below share a single source sample, sequenced in a study of shared clonotypes between healthy human individuals. Produced via immunoSEQ multiplex PCR; TCRdb's table is partial and in-frame only. The repertoire holds 2 million to 2.5 million clones, 90% to 97% seen once, with around 0.13% in the top ten. The source material was naive CD4+ T cells sorted from blood. Subset given: CD45RA+ positively selected. All receptors come from a man aged 18 to 30 in good health.

The CDR3 nucleotides are TGTGCCACCAGAGGACGAGGGTATGGTGATCAGCCCCAGCATTTT. This codes for CATRGRGYGDQPQHF. The V call is TRBV19, the J call TRBJ1-5, with no clear D. Deletions cut 10 bases from V and 5 bases from J, with 21 bases between. This CDR3 region has 15 residues. CDR1 and CDR2 (germline): LNHDA, SQIVND (reference sequence).

V is TRBV9 and J is TRBJ1-4; D is ambiguous. Trimming removed 0 bases from V and 0 bases from J, with 15 bases in between. Per the germline V gene, CDR1 is SGDLS and CDR2 is YYNGEE. There are 18 residues in the CDR3. The CDR3 loop reads CASSVGAFNHATNEKLFF. The DNA of the CDR3 is TGTGCCAGCAGCGTAGGGGCCTTCAACCACGCAACTAATGAAAAACTGTTTTTT. Drawing the rest from reference TRBV9 and TRBJ1-4, the complete variable domain is DSGVTQTPKHLITATGQRVTLRCSPRSGDLSVYWYQQSLDQGLQFLIQYYNGEERAKGNILERFSAQQFPDLHSELNLSSLELGDSALYFCASSVGAFNHATNEKLFFGSGTQLSVL.

This sequence joins TRBV7-9 and TRBJ2-3; 7 bases are shared with TRBD2. Germline V gives CDR1 SEHNR, CDR2 FQNEAQ (reference sequence). The CDR3 length is 15 residues. Germline trimming cut 1 base from V and 4 bases from J; bases unmatched to any gene: 5. CDR3 loop: CASSLGGGSADTQYF. The CDR3 DNA reads TGTGCCAGCAGCTTAGGCGGCGGGAGTGCAGATACGCAGTATTTT.

About this clone itself: Other nucleotide sequences in the sample specify the same CDR3. The rearrangement uses TRBV5-1 and TRBJ2-3, with unresolved D. CDR3 length equals 16 residues. Germline V lookup: CDR1 SGHRS, CDR2 YFSETQ. V lost 0 bases, J lost 1 base, and 12 bases lay in between. CDR3: CASSLAGGPGTDTQYF. CDR3 nucleotide sequence: TGCGCCAGCAGCTTGGCAGGTGGCCCGGGCACAGATACGCAGTATTTT.

CDR3 in DNA: TGTGCCTGGAGTGCGGTGTGGACTAGCGGAGGCTACAATGAGCAGTTCTTC. This encodes CAWSAVWTSGGYNEQFF. The chain carries TRBV30 and TRBJ2-1; TRBD2 agrees at 10 bases. V trimming: 1 base; J trimming: 3 bases; junction bases outside the gene matches: 9. The CDR3 consists of 17 residues. CDR1 and CDR2 (germline): GTSNPN, SVGIG (reference sequence).

This clone showed up just a few times. V gene TRBV5-1 combines with J gene TRBJ1-6, with 8 bases aligning to TRBD1. Germline CDR1 SGHRS, CDR2 YFSETQ. The CDR3 runs to 16 residues. J was trimmed by 9 bases and V by 0 bases; bases with no gene match: 8. The CDR3 is CASSLAFQGAGSPLHF. CDR3 in DNA: TGCGCCAGCAGCTTGGCCTTTCAGGGGGCGGGTTCACCCCTCCACTTT. Variable domain in full (rest from reference TRBV5-1 and TRBJ1-6): KAGVTQTPRYLIKTRGQQVTLSCSPISGHRSVSWYQQTPGQGLQFLFEYFSETQRNKGNFPGRFSGRQFSNSRSEMNVSTLELGDSALYLCASSLAFQGAGSPLHFGNGTRLTVT.

The J gene is TRBJ2-3, the V gene TRBV6-5; D ambiguous. Germline CDR1 and CDR2: MNHEY and SVGAGI. The length of the CDR3 is 15 residues. Deletions cut 8 bases from V and 1 base from J, with 16 bases between. CDR3 nucleotide sequence: TGTGCCAGCTCCCTTACTAAGGAGCGCACAGATACGCAGTATTTT. Its translation is CASSLTKERTDTQYF.

A note on this clone: Different DNA sequences within this sample yield the same CDR3. The rearrangement joins TRBV11-2 to TRBJ1-4, with 8 bases identical to TRBD1. Trimming took 4 bases from V and 8 from J; bases not matched to a gene: 6. Looked up from germline, CDR1 is SGHAT and CDR2 is FQNNGV. CDR3 length: 14 residues. The CDR3 spells CASSSQGAREKLFF. For the CDR3, the DNA is TGTGCCAGCAGCTCCCAGGGGGCGCGAGAAAAACTGTTTTTT.

CDR3 protein: CASSGTSGDGEQYF. CDR3 sequence (DNA): TGTGCCAGCAGTGGGACTAGCGGGGATGGCGAGCAGTACTTC. The chain is built from TRBV2 and TRBJ2-7, with 12 bases fitting TRBD2. The J segment lost 6 bases and the V segment lost 4 bases, leaving 4 bases of the junction unmatched. Looked up from germline, CDR1 is SNHLY and CDR2 is FYNNEI. The CDR3 spans 14 residues.

CDR3: CASSLPGRAYEQYF. The CDR3 nucleotides read TGTGCCAGCAGCTTACCCGGGAGGGCCTACGAGCAGTACTTC. J is TRBJ2-7 and V is TRBV7-2; 8 nucleotides match TRBD2. V was pared by 2 bases and J by 2 bases, with 2 bases of the junction left unmatched. The CDR3 contains 14 residues. Looked up from germline, CDR1 is SGHTA and CDR2 is FQGNSA.

The chain couples TRBV6-6 to TRBJ1-2; D gene unclear. CDR3 length: 14 amino acids. Between the trimmed V and J ends, which lost 8 bases and 4 bases, there was a span of 17 bases. CDR1 and CDR2 from the germline V gene are MNHNY and SVGAGI (reference sequence). The DNA for the CDR3 is TGTGCCAGCCGTCGGTTTGGGAGTCCCTATGGCTACACCTTC. This codes for CASRRFGSPYGYTF.

This clone was counted a single time. J is TRBJ2-7 and V is TRBV10-3, with D perhaps TRBD1 or TRBD2 (5 bases each). Germline V gives CDR1 ENHRY, CDR2 SYGVKD. The CDR3 sequence is 14 residues long. V lost 6 bases, J lost 1 base, and 13 bases lay in between. The CDR3 loop is CAIRTGTESYEQYF. CDR3 DNA: TGTGCCATCAGGACCGGGACGGAGTCCTACGAGCAGTACTTC.

The chain carries TRBV2 and TRBJ2-6; 9 bases match TRBD1. J was trimmed by 0 bases and V by 8 bases; bases with no gene match: 8. Germline assignment: CDR1 SNHLY and CDR2 FYNNEI. The CDR3 contains 17 residues. The CDR3 loop is CASGRDRVTSGANVLTF. The CDR3 DNA reads as TGTGCCAGCGGACGGGACAGGGTTACCTCTGGGGCCAACGTCCTGACTTTC.

The CDR3 sequence is CAWSVRAARNEKLFF. CDR3 bases: TGTGCCTGGAGTGTACGGGCAGCTCGGAATGAAAAACTGTTTTTT. The rearrangement uses TRBV30 and TRBJ1-4; D uncertain. V lost 0 bases and J lost 5, with 13 bases in between. Germline V lookup: CDR1 GTSNPN, CDR2 SVGIG (reference sequence). CDR3 length: 15 amino acids.

V and J are TRBV7-2 and TRBJ1-1; no clear D. Germline V gene sequence: CDR1 SGHTA, CDR2 FQGNSA. V was cut by 1 base and J by 0 bases, with 15 bases left in between. This CDR3 region has 17 residues. The CDR3 DNA follows: TGTGCCAGCAGCTTAGGCCCCCCGCGGTCCATGAACACTGAAGCTTTCTTT. Translation: CASSLGPPRSMNTEAFF.

The chain couples TRBV19 to TRBJ1-5, with D tentatively TRBD1 (5 bases). Germline loops: CDR1 LNHDA, CDR2 SQIVND (reference sequence). Trimming took 3 bases from V and 7 from J, leaving 13 bases between them. CDR3 length: 14 amino acids. The CDR3 region is CASSILGGAQPQHF. CDR3 coding DNA: TGTGCCAGTAGTATCCTCGGCGGGGCCCAGCCCCAGCATTTT.

The CDR3 region is CASSIGATGAAYEQYF. In DNA form, the CDR3 reads TGTGCCAGTAGTATAGGAGCCACAGGGGCCGCCTACGAGCAGTACTTC. The chain links TRBV19 to TRBJ2-7, with TRBD1 identical over 7 bases. CDR3 length: 16 residues. With V trimmed by 1 base and J by 2 bases, 8 bases remained unmatched. CDR1 and CDR2 (germline): LNHDA, SQIVND (reference sequence).

The chain couples TRBV7-9 to TRBJ2-7; TRBD2 matches at 10 bases. V was pared by 7 bases and J by 4 bases, with 4 bases of the junction left unmatched. The CDR3 loop spans 13 amino acids. Germline CDR1 and CDR2: SEHNR and FQNEAQ (reference sequence). CDR3 amino acids: CASKASGSYEQYF. CDR3 nucleotides: TGTGCCAGCAAGGCTAGCGGGAGTTACGAGCAGTACTTC.

The chain links TRBV5-6 to TRBJ2-3, with D maybe TRBD2 (5 bases). Between the trimmed V and J ends, which lost 4 bases and 8 bases, there was a span of 8 bases. Per germline, CDR1 SGHDT and CDR2 YYEEEE. There are 11 residues in the CDR3. The CDR3 DNA reads TGTGCCAGCAGCCGGGCGGGTACGCAGTATTTT. This translates into CASSRAGTQYF. Using reference TRBV5-6 and TRBJ2-3 for the parts outside the CDR3, the full variable domain is DAGVTQSPTHLIKTRGQQVTLRCSPKSGHDTVSWYQQALGQGPQFIFQYYEEEERQRGNFPDRFSGHQFPNYSSELNVNALLLGDSALYLCASSRAGTQYFGPGTRLTVL.

As to this clone: This CDR3 is also generated by other DNA sequences in the sample. The chain joins TRBV18 to TRBJ2-5; tentatively, D is TRBD2 (5 bases). The germline gives CDR1 KGHSH, CDR2 LQKENI. V was clipped by 2 bases and J by 2 bases, with 6 bases between them. The CDR3 covers 13 residues. DNA of the CDR3: TGTGCCAGCTCACCAGGACTGCAAGAGACCCAGTACTTC. It translates to CASSPGLQETQYF. Variable domain in full (rest from reference TRBV18 and TRBJ2-5): NAGVMQNPRHLVRRRGQEARLRCSPMKGHSHVYWYRQLPEEGLKFMVYLQKENIIDESGMPKERFSAEFPKEGPSILRIQQVVRGDSAAYFCASSPGLQETQYFGPGTRLLVL.

The V gene is TRBV30, the J gene TRBJ2-1, with 7 bases matching TRBD1. The CDR3 loop spans 13 amino acids. V lost 8 bases, J lost 6 bases, and 10 bases stayed unmatched. Germline CDR1 and CDR2: GTSNPN and SVGIG (reference sequence). The CDR3, as DNA: TGTGCCAGAGACAGGGTGATGGCCAATGAGCAGTTCTTC. The encoded protein is CARDRVMANEQFF.

This clone was detected only once. The genes are TRBV6-1 and TRBJ2-7; D might be TRBD2 (6 bases). In germline, CDR1 is MNHNS, CDR2 SASEGT. The CDR3 spans 16 residues. Between the trimmed V and J ends, which lost 3 bases and 2 bases, there was a span of 17 bases. CDR3 sequence reads: CASSEGAGLPTYEQYF. The DNA for the CDR3 is TGTGCCAGCAGTGAGGGAGCGGGTCTTCCGACCTACGAGCAGTACTTC.

Of note for this clone: Other DNA sequences of this sample code for an identical CDR3. The chain has TRBV6-5 and TRBJ1-2, with D possibly TRBD1 on 6 matching bases. Germline lookup yields CDR1 MNHEY and CDR2 SVGAGI. The ends were cut back, 6 bases at V and 5 bases at J, with 16 bases in the middle. This CDR3 spans 14 amino acids. The CDR3 is CASSRRQAVYGYTF. The CDR3 DNA sequence: TGTGCCAGCAGCCGAAGACAGGCAGTATATGGCTACACCTTC.

The chain joins TRBV4-3 to TRBJ2-7, with D perhaps matching TRBD1 (5 bases). The CDR3 is made up of 12 amino acids. The germline V gene encodes CDR1 LGHNA and CDR2 YSLEER. Trimming removed 0 bases at V and 7 bases at J, with 7 bases between. The CDR3 DNA reads as TGCGCCAGCAGCCAAGAGGGGCGGGAGCAGTACTTC. Residues: CASSQEGREQYF.

The chain is built from TRBV19 and TRBJ2-6; the D call may be TRBD1 or TRBD2 (5 bases each). Germline V gene lookup returns CDR1 LNHDA and CDR2 SQIVND (reference sequence). CDR3 size: 15 residues. Trimming left V 7 bases short and J 12 bases short, with 22 bases between. CDR3 in amino acids: CASTAHRDPGGVLTF. The DNA for the CDR3 is TGTGCCAGTACCGCCCACCGGGACCCTGGTGGCGTCCTGACTTTC.

The chain employs TRBV27 and TRBJ1-4; no firm D call. Germline values: CDR1 MNHEY, CDR2 SMNVEV (reference sequence). V dropped 3 bases and J dropped 1 base, with 9 bases sitting between them. The CDR3 consists of 15 residues. CDR3 sequence reads: CASSLAMRTNEKLFF. The CDR3 coding sequence is TGTGCCAGCAGTTTGGCCATGCGAACTAATGAAAAACTGTTTTTT. Complete variable domain (other parts from reference TRBV27 and TRBJ1-4): EAQVTQNPRYLITVTGKKLTVTCSQNMNHEYMSWYRQDPGLGLRQIYYSMNVEVTDKGDVPEGYKVSRKEKRNFPLILESPSPNQTSLYFCASSLAMRTNEKLFFGSGTQLSVL.

Turning to this clone: Other DNA sequences within the sample encode an identical CDR3. The chain couples TRBV28 to TRBJ1-6; D gene ambiguous. Germline V gene lookup returns CDR1 MDHEN and CDR2 SYDVKM. The CDR3 totals 12 residues. Deletions cut 4 bases from V and 6 bases from J, with 4 bases between. The CDR3 loop is CASSWGNSPLHF. CDR3 nucleotide sequence: TGTGCCAGCAGTTGGGGTAATTCACCCCTCCACTTT.

The chain has TRBV27 and TRBJ2-7; D may be TRBD2 (5 bases). This CDR3 is 14 amino acids long. Germline-derived CDR1 and CDR2 are MNHEY and SMNVEV (reference sequence). V was trimmed by 3 bases and J by 2 bases, leaving 11 bases between them. The CDR3 here is CASSFSRETYEQYF. The CDR3 coding sequence is TGTGCCAGCAGTTTCAGCCGGGAAACCTACGAGCAGTACTTC.

The genes are TRBV19 and TRBJ1-3; D gene ambiguous. Trimming cost V 7 bases and J 0 bases, with 10 bases left between them. Germline CDR1 reads LNHDA; CDR2 reads SQIVND (reference sequence). The CDR3 runs 14 residues. CDR3 residues: CASMRRDSGNTIYF. The DNA for the CDR3 is TGTGCCAGTATGAGGAGGGACTCTGGAAACACCATATATTTT.

The genes are TRBV15 and TRBJ1-1; 7 bases agree with TRBD1. Losses at the gene ends were 4 bases for V and 2 bases for J; bases not matched to a gene: 13. CDR1 and CDR2 from the germline V gene are LNHNV and YYDKDF (reference sequence). The CDR3 length is 17 residues. Here the CDR3 DNA reads TGTGCCACCAGCAAAAAAGAGCGGGACAGATTAAACACTGAAGCTTTCTTT. Its protein is CATSKKERDRLNTEAFF.